Each of the 31 T cell receptor beta chains below was sequenced from the same sample in a study of regulatory T cells in long-lasting Graves disease. In building TCR beta libraries, iRepertoire HTBI primers were used together with Arm-PCR of CDR3 regions. TCRdb reanalysed the multiplex PCR reads using MiXCR and keeps one entry per CDR3 protein. The table includes some 450,000 distinct CDR3 sequences, about a quarter detected once. Documented time point: persistent/refractory GD, antithyroid drugs over 5 years with positive TRAb. PBMCs were the source of the RNA used for TCR sequencing. Sequenced here: peripheral blood mononuclear cells (PBMCs), sampled when the disease was refractory, from a patient treated with antithyroid drugs. Receptors were obtained from a female donor with Graves disease.

This clonotype was seen only a few times. CDR3 amino acids: CASSQGGHLSGNTIYF. CDR3 nucleotides: TGTGCCAGCAGTCAAGGCGGACACCTCTCTGGAAACACCATATATTTT. This chain links TRBV28 with TRBJ1-3; D may be TRBD1 (5 bases). The length of the CDR3 is 16 residues. With 5 bases removed from V and 0 bases from J, the gap between germline ends came to 14 bases. The germline gives CDR1 MDHEN, CDR2 SYDVKM. The entire variable domain, with the rest obtained from reference TRBV28 and TRBJ1-3, is as follows: DVKVTQSSRYLVKRTGEKVFLECVQDMDHENMFWYRQDPGLGLRLIYFSYDVKMKEKGDIPEGYSVSREKKERFSLILESASTNQTSMYLCASSQGGHLSGNTIYFGEGSWLTVV.

This clonotype turned up a few times. The chain recombines TRBV13 with TRBJ2-7, with D unresolved. Trimming pared 5 bases from V and 0 bases from J, leaving 8 bases between. This CDR3 spans 13 amino acids. Germline CDR1 and CDR2: PRHDT and FYEKMQ (reference sequence). The CDR3 DNA follows: TGTGCCAGCAGCCAGACCCCCTCCTACGAGCAGTACTTC. Translation: CASSQTPSYEQYF.

This clonotype has only a few counts. The chain recombines TRBV3-1 with TRBJ2-4; 7 positions match TRBD2. Germline V gives CDR1 LGHDT, CDR2 YNNKEL (reference sequence). This CDR3 has 16 residues. V gave up 3 bases and J gave up 8 bases; unmatched junction bases: 13. For the CDR3, the DNA is TGTGCCAGCAGCCACTTCGCCCGGGGAGGGGCGGACATTCAGTACTTC. Amino acid sequence: CASSHFARGGADIQYF.

The chain couples TRBV19 to TRBJ2-5, with a tentative D call TRBD1 (6 bases). CDR3 length: 14 residues. The germline CDR1 and CDR2 sequences are LNHDA and SQIVND (reference sequence). The germline V and J ends were trimmed by 5 bases and 0 bases, with 10 bases remaining between them. The CDR3 bases are TGTGCCAGTAGTTCAGGGGCGTACCAAGAGACCCAGTACTTC. Translated, it gives CASSSGAYQETQYF.

This clonotype appeared a few times. The gene calls are TRBV30 and TRBJ2-7, with no clear D. The CDR3 runs to 10 residues. Per the germline V gene, CDR1 is GTSNPN and CDR2 is SVGIG (reference sequence). The V end lost 7 bases, the J end lost 3 bases, and 7 bases lay between the germline ends. CDR3 sequence reads: CASDLYEQYF. The CDR3 DNA is TGTGCCTCGGACCTCTACGAGCAGTACTTC.

This clonotype was seen ten or more times. The genes are TRBV2 and TRBJ2-2; no firm D call. V was clipped by 4 bases and J by 4 bases, with 4 bases between them. The CDR3 length is 12 residues. Germline V gene lookup returns CDR1 SNHLY and CDR2 FYNNEI. The chain's CDR3 is CASSGGTGELFF. As DNA, the CDR3 is TGTGCCAGCAGTGGCGGCACCGGGGAGCTGTTTTTT.

The rearrangement joins TRBV6-5 to TRBJ1-1; perhaps TRBD1 as D (6 bases). The CDR3 is 15 amino acids. Germline values: CDR1 MNHEY, CDR2 SVGAGI. V lost 0 bases and J 5 bases, leaving 13 bases between the germline ends. CDR3 DNA: TGTGCCAGCAGTTACTCGACCCTAGGGGGGACTGAAGCTTTCTTT. This encodes CASSYSTLGGTEAFF.

J is TRBJ2-7 and V is TRBV18; TRBD2 matches at 13 bases. V lost 3 bases and J lost 7; bases outside the gene matches: 6. The CDR3 sequence is 15 residues long. Germline V lookup: CDR1 KGHSH, CDR2 LQKENI. This chain's CDR3 is CASSPGLAGVEEQYF. The CDR3 coding sequence is TGTGCCAGCTCACCTGGACTAGCGGGAGTCGAAGAGCAGTACTTC.

This clonotype was counted many times. The rearrangement joins TRBV20-1 to TRBJ2-5, with D tentatively TRBD2 (6 bases). From germline, CDR1 is DFQATT and CDR2 SNEGSKA (reference sequence). With 2 bases removed from V and 1 base from J, the gap between germline ends came to 14 bases. The CDR3 consists of 15 residues. The CDR3 coding sequence is TGCAGTGCTAGAAACCTCCGGGACTCCCAAGAGACCCAGTACTTC. Its translation is CSARNLRDSQETQYF.

This clonotype appeared many times. This chain uses TRBV24-1 with TRBJ2-3; tentative D call: TRBD1 (5 bases). The germline V gene has CDR1 KGHDR and CDR2 SFDVKD. This CDR3 contains 15 residues. Trimming took off 6 bases at V and 1 base at J, with 13 bases between the two ends. The CDR3 loop is CATSQGRFGTDTQYF. CDR3 in DNA: TGTGCCACCAGTCAGGGTCGTTTCGGCACAGATACGCAGTATTTT.

This clonotype has a count of ten or more. The rearrangement uses TRBV20-1 and TRBJ1-1, with a possible D match to TRBD1 (5 bases). The V end was cut by 2 bases, the J end by 4 bases, with 14 bases between. This CDR3 has 14 amino acids. CDR1 is DFQATT and CDR2 is SNEGSKA in the germline V gene (reference sequence). The CDR3 loop reads CSARLLRGRTEAFF. The CDR3 coding sequence is TGCAGTGCTAGACTACTCCGGGGCCGCACTGAAGCTTTCTTT.

V and J are TRBV29-1 and TRBJ1-2; weak D call: TRBD1 (5 bases). CDR1 is SQVTM, CDR2 ANQGSEA, per germline. Deletions cut 1 base from V and 5 bases from J, with 11 bases between. There are 13 residues in the CDR3. The DNA for the CDR3 is TGCAGCGTTGAAGGGAGGGGCAGGTATGGCTACACCTTC. Its translation: CSVEGRGRYGYTF. Filled out from reference TRBV29-1 and TRBJ1-2, the complete variable domain reads SAVISQKPSRDICQRGTSLTIQCQVDSQVTMMFWYRQQPGQSLTLIATANQGSEATYESGFVIDKFPISRPNLTFSTLTVSNMSPEDSSIYLCSVEGRGRYGYTFGSGTRLTVV.

This clonotype was seen more than once but under ten times. The chain has TRBV27 and TRBJ1-4; D call uncertain. CDR1 MNHEY and CDR2 SMNVEV come from the germline V gene (reference sequence). Trimming took off 4 bases at V and 5 bases at J, with 8 bases between the two ends. The CDR3 has 13 amino acids. The CDR3 reads CASSSSENEKLFF. CDR3 DNA sequence: TGTGCCAGCAGTTCATCAGAGAATGAAAAACTGTTTTTT. The complete variable domain, with remaining parts taken from reference TRBV27 and TRBJ1-4, reads EAQVTQNPRYLITVTGKKLTVTCSQNMNHEYMSWYRQDPGLGLRQIYYSMNVEVTDKGDVPEGYKVSRKEKRNFPLILESPSPNQTSLYFCASSSSENEKLFFGSGTQLSVL.

Note on this clonotype: At one boundary the junction diverges from the germline segment, which might be a read error. The chain couples TRBV10-3 to TRBJ1-1; TRBD1 is a possible D gene (6 bases). Germline V gives CDR1 ENHRY, CDR2 SYGVKD. The CDR3 sequence is 13 residues long. Here the CDR3 reads CAATLGRDTEAFF. CDR3 coding DNA: TGTGCCGCTACTTTGGGGAGGGACACGGAAGCTTTCTTT.

The CDR3: CASSFRTGGGYGYTF. The CDR3 region has the DNA TGTGCCAGCAGTTTTCGGACAGGGGGCGGCTATGGCTACACCTTC. V and J are TRBV27 and TRBJ1-2, with 11 bases aligning to TRBD1. This CDR3 region has 15 residues. Per the germline V gene, CDR1 is MNHEY and CDR2 is SMNVEV (reference sequence). J gave up 4 bases and V 3 bases, and 4 bases lay outside the gene matches.

In its sample, this clonotype was seen many times. DNA of the CDR3: TGTGCCAGCAGTTACCAACGAGCCGGGACAGATAGCAATCAGCCCCAGCATTTT. Protein product: CASSYQRAGTDSNQPQHF. The chain joins TRBV6-2 or TRBV6-3 to TRBJ1-5; 7 bases map to TRBD1. The V segment lost 2 bases and the J segment 0 bases; nucleotides outside the gene matches: 10. The CDR3 has 18 residues. CDR1 MNHEY and CDR2 SVGEGT come from the germline V gene.

There are a few counts of this clonotype. The CDR3 DNA follows: TGCAGTGCTAAACAGGGTGAAGAACGGCCCCAGCATTTT. This sequence encodes CSAKQGEERPQHF. The V call is TRBV20-1, the J call TRBJ1-5; D perhaps matches TRBD1 (6 bases). Germline CDR1 is DFQATT and CDR2 is SNEGSKA (reference sequence). Trimming shortened V by 4 bases and J by 9 bases, and 16 bases separated the two germline ends. This CDR3 region has 13 residues.

The rearrangement links TRBV19 to TRBJ1-1, with TRBD1 matching 7 bases. The J segment lost 0 bases and the V segment lost 10 bases, leaving 8 bases of the junction unmatched. Per germline, CDR1 LNHDA and CDR2 SQIVND (reference sequence). The CDR3 has 14 amino acids. This CDR3 reads CATLPGGLNTEAFF. The CDR3 DNA sequence: TGTGCCACCTTACCAGGGGGTCTGAACACTGAAGCTTTCTTT.

Only a few counts were recorded for this clonotype. V and J are TRBV24-1 and TRBJ2-2; D not certain. The V end was cut by 2 bases, the J end by 4 bases, with 7 bases between. Germline assignment: CDR1 KGHDR and CDR2 SFDVKD. The CDR3 spans 14 residues. The CDR3 DNA sequence: TGTGCCACCAGTGATTCCCGGGCCACCGGGGAGCTGTTTTTT. Translated, it gives CATSDSRATGELFF.

The rearrangement joins TRBV11-2 to TRBJ2-2, with 7 bases identical to TRBD2. The V and J ends lost 6 bases and 3 bases, in that order; junction bases with no gene match: 4. The germline gives CDR1 SGHAT, CDR2 FQNNGV. This CDR3 region has 14 residues. As DNA, the CDR3 is TGTGCCAGCAGTTGGGACTATTACACCGGGGAGCTGTTTTTT. This gives the protein CASSWDYYTGELFF.

The CDR3 loop reads CASRLPGGGEPQHF. CDR3 coding DNA: TGTGCCAGCAGACTCCCGGGGGGAGGGGAGCCCCAGCATTTT. The chain uses TRBV6-1 and TRBJ1-5; D may be TRBD1 (5 bases). The germline V and J ends were trimmed by 6 bases and 8 bases, with 17 bases remaining between them. Germline V gene lookup returns CDR1 MNHNS and CDR2 SASEGT. The CDR3 is made up of 14 amino acids.

This rearrangement joins TRBV29-1 to TRBJ1-1, with D possibly TRBD1 on 5 matching bases. V shed 5 bases and J shed 2 bases, with 9 bases lying between them. The germline V gene encodes CDR1 SQVTM and CDR2 ANQGSEA. This CDR3 region has 12 residues. CDR3 nucleotide sequence: TGCAGCGTTCTAGGGGACAACACTGAAGCTTTCTTT. Amino acids: CSVLGDNTEAFF.

The chain employs TRBV6-1 and TRBJ2-1; 8 bases match TRBD2. CDR3 size: 13 residues. The ends lost 11 bases at V and 6 bases at J; junction bases unmatched: 9. Per the germline V gene, CDR1 is MNHNS and CDR2 is SASEGT. CDR3 bases: TGTGCCTCGGGGCGGGGGGATGGCAATGAGCAGTTCTTC. It translates to CASGRGDGNEQFF.

The chain combines TRBV5-1 with TRBJ2-4, with TRBD2 matching over 7 bases. Germline trimming cut 1 base from V and 1 base from J; bases unmatched to any gene: 14. Germline-derived CDR1 and CDR2 are SGHRS and YFSETQ. The CDR3 is made up of 19 amino acids. CDR3 sequence reads: CASSLTFAGAAFAKNIQYF. CDR3 bases: TGCGCCAGCAGCTTGACATTCGCGGGAGCGGCCTTTGCCAAAAACATTCAGTACTTC.

V is TRBV6-1 and J is TRBJ2-2, with D possibly matching TRBD1 (5 bases). The germline V gene encodes CDR1 MNHNS and CDR2 SASEGT. Deletions cut 7 bases from V and 3 bases from J, with 12 bases between. The CDR3 is 14 residues long. The CDR3 region has the DNA TGTGCCAGCAAATTGCTACAGGACACCGGGGAGCTGTTTTTT. Its protein is CASKLLQDTGELFF.

This clonotype has a handful of counts. The chain recombines TRBV6-2 or TRBV6-3 with TRBJ1-2, with D perhaps matching TRBD1 (6 bases). Germline V lookup: CDR1 MNHEY, CDR2 SVGEGT. The CDR3 is 15 amino acids. V was shortened by 10 bases and J by 5 bases, with 23 bases between the two germline ends. The CDR3 nucleotides read TGTGCCACATTCGGCGGGTCCGGGACACTTTATGGCTACACCTTC. This codes for CATFGGSGTLYGYTF.

V is TRBV6-2 or TRBV6-3 and J is TRBJ2-2; D is unclear. The CDR3 length is 14 residues. Germline V gene lookup returns CDR1 MNHEY and CDR2 SVGEGT. The germline V and J ends were trimmed by 7 bases and 1 base, with 10 bases remaining between them. CDR3 sequence reads: CASTHRGNTGELFF. The DNA of the CDR3 is TGTGCCAGCACCCACAGAGGGAACACCGGGGAGCTGTTTTTT.

J is TRBJ2-2 and V is TRBV3-1; weak D call: TRBD1 (6 bases). Trimming took 1 base from V and 4 from J, leaving 13 bases between them. The CDR3 covers 16 residues. Per germline, CDR1 LGHDT and CDR2 YNNKEL (reference sequence). CDR3 in DNA: TGTGCCAGCAGCCAAGGAAGTACAGGGTTCACCGGGGAGCTGTTTTTT. The encoded protein is CASSQGSTGFTGELFF.

Turning to this clonotype: A read error may be the cause here, since a much bigger clone is one base away. The chain carries TRBV10-3 and TRBJ1-2; 7 bases line up with TRBD1. The CDR3 consists of 14 residues. Per the germline V gene, CDR1 is ENHRY and CDR2 is SYGVKD. DNA for the CDR3: TGTGTCATCACCTTAGACAGGGTTGGCTATGGCTACACCTTC. It yields the protein CVITLDRVGYGYTF.

This clonotype came up a few times. J is TRBJ2-5 and V is TRBV7-2; D is possibly TRBD1 (7 bases). The CDR3 runs to 14 residues. Germline V gene data show CDR1 as SGHTA and CDR2 as FQGNSA. The V end lost 2 bases, the J end lost 3 bases, and 10 bases lay between the germline ends. The CDR3 nucleotides are TGTGCCAGCAGCTTATCAGGGGGGAAAGAGACCCAGTACTTC. Encoded protein: CASSLSGGKETQYF.

This clonotype was recorded many times. V and J are TRBV15 and TRBJ2-5; D gene uncertain. The germline CDR1 and CDR2 sequences are LNHNV and YYDKDF (reference sequence). The CDR3 runs to 11 residues. Deletions cut 9 bases from V and 2 bases from J, with 7 bases between. DNA of the CDR3: TGTGCCACTTCCTCACAAGAGACCCAGTACTTC. Its translation is CATSSQETQYF.